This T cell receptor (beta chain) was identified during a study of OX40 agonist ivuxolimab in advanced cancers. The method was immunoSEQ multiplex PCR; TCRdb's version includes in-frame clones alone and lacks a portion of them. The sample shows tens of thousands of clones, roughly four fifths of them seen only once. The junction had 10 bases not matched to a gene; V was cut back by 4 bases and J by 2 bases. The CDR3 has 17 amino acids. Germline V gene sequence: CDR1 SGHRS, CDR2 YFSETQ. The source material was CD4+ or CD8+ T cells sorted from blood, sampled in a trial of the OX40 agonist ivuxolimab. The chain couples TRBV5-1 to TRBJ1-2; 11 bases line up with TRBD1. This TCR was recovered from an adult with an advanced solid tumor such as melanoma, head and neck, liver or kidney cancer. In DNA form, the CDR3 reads TGCGCCAGCAGCCCCCGGACAGGGGGCTATTTAAACTATGGCTACACCTTC. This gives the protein CASSPRTGGYLNYGYTF.